These 21 T cell receptor beta chains originate from one sample sequenced in a study of T cell changes during pregnancy in multiple sclerosis. Profiled with immunoSEQ multiplex PCR; TCRdb holds only in-frame clones, not every one. The data hold 90,000 to 120,000 clones, with 80% to 95% observed a single time. The starting material was peripheral blood, obtained in the third trimester of pregnancy. The source is a female donor in good health, enrolled as a control in a pregnancy study.

The chain has TRBV4-1 and TRBJ2-2; 8 nucleotides line up with TRBD1. The CDR3 sequence is 17 residues long. The V segment lost 2 bases and the J segment 5 bases; nucleotides outside the gene matches: 10. Germline lookup yields CDR1 MGHRA and CDR2 YSYEKL. The CDR3 DNA is TGCGCCAGCAGCCAACTCCCAGGGGGCGGGGAGACCGGGGAGCTGTTTTTT. As protein: CASSQLPGGGETGELFF.

This chain joins TRBV4-3 and TRBJ2-3; maybe TRBD2 (5 bases). Trimming removed 0 bases from V and 2 bases from J, with 12 bases in between. CDR1 and CDR2 from the germline V gene are LGHNA and YSLEER. The CDR3 extends over 16 amino acids. CDR3 coding DNA: TGCGCCAGCAGCCAAGATCGGGGAATCCTCACAGATACGCAGTATTTT. Its protein product is CASSQDRGILTDTQYF.

This chain uses TRBV7-2 with TRBJ1-3; D unclear. This CDR3 spans 12 amino acids. V gave up 2 bases and J gave up 7 bases, with 6 bases separating them. Germline lookup yields CDR1 SGHTA and CDR2 FQGNSA. The DNA for the CDR3 is TGTGCCAGCAGCTTATTCTCCAACACCATATATTTT. Translating gives CASSLFSNTIYF. Supplemented by reference TRBV7-2 and TRBJ1-3, the full variable domain reads GAGVSQSPSNKVTEKGKDVELRCDPISGHTALYWYRQSLGQGLEFLIYFQGNSAPDKSGLPSDRFSAERTGGSVSTLTIQRTQQEDSAVYLCASSLFSNTIYFGEGSWLTVV.

V and J are TRBV11-2 and TRBJ2-7; weak D call: TRBD2 (6 bases). The V end lost 5 bases, the J end lost 3 bases, and 11 bases lay between the germline ends. Looked up from germline, CDR1 is SGHAT and CDR2 is FQNNGV. The CDR3 has 13 residues. CDR3 sequence: CASSRERNYEQYF. The CDR3 bases are TGTGCCAGCAGCCGGGAGAGGAACTACGAGCAGTACTTC. The variable domain in full, completed from reference TRBV11-2 and TRBJ2-7, reads EAGVAQSPRYKIIEKRQSVAFWCNPISGHATLYWYQQILGQGPKLLIQFQNNGVVDDSQLPKDRFSAERLKGVDSTLKIQPAKLEDSAVYLCASSRERNYEQYFGPGTRLTVT.

The chain carries TRBV5-6 and TRBJ2-7, with D possibly being TRBD1 (5 bases). V lost 2 bases, J lost 7 bases, and 16 bases lay in between. This CDR3 comprises 14 residues. Germline loops: CDR1 SGHDT, CDR2 YYEEEE. The CDR3 reads CASSFNTGSEEQYF. The DNA for the CDR3 is TGTGCCAGCAGCTTTAACACAGGCTCAGAGGAGCAGTACTTC.

A single count supports this clone. This chain links TRBV27 with TRBJ1-1, with D possibly TRBD1 on 6 matching bases. V was trimmed by 5 bases and J by 4 bases, leaving 17 bases between them. This CDR3 contains 15 residues. CDR1 is MNHEY, CDR2 SMNVEV, per germline (reference sequence). CDR3 sequence: CASSIRRGTTTEAFF. The CDR3, as DNA: TGTGCCAGCAGTATAAGGAGAGGGACAACCACTGAAGCTTTCTTT.

The chain carries TRBV7-9 and TRBJ2-2; 10 bases map to TRBD1. Germline assignment: CDR1 SEHNR and CDR2 FQNEAQ (reference sequence). J was trimmed by 4 bases and V by 7 bases; bases with no gene match: 6. This CDR3 region has 15 residues. The CDR3 spells CASTPRTGGTGELFF. The CDR3 DNA follows: TGTGCCAGCACCCCCAGGACAGGGGGCACCGGGGAGCTGTTTTTT. Drawing the rest from reference TRBV7-9 and TRBJ2-2, the complete variable domain is DTGVSQNPRHKITKRGQNVTFRCDPISEHNRLYWYRQTLGQGPEFLTYFQNEAQLEKSRLLSDRFSAERPKGSFSTLEIQRTEQGDSAMYLCASTPRTGGTGELFFGEGSRLTVL.

This clone was seen only once. V and J are TRBV30 and TRBJ1-2, with D possibly TRBD1 on 6 matching bases. The germline V gene encodes CDR1 GTSNPN and CDR2 SVGIG (reference sequence). V dropped 5 bases and J dropped 3 bases, with 16 bases sitting between them. The CDR3 spans 14 residues. The CDR3: CAWGRGGSDYGYTF. The CDR3 DNA sequence: TGTGCCTGGGGCCGCGGGGGCTCTGACTATGGCTACACCTTC.

J is TRBJ2-1 and V is TRBV4-2, with D possibly being TRBD2 (6 bases). This CDR3 contains 15 residues. The germline V and J ends were trimmed by 4 bases and 4 bases, with 14 bases remaining between them. Looked up from germline, CDR1 is LGHNA and CDR2 is YNFKEQ. The CDR3 DNA follows: TGTGCCAGCAGCCCTTCCGGGACTGCATACAATGAGCAGTTCTTC. As protein: CASSPSGTAYNEQFF.

V usage is TRBV5-1 and J usage is TRBJ2-4; D is perhaps TRBD2 (6 bases). V lost 4 bases and J 8 bases, leaving 13 bases between the germline ends. The CDR3 is made up of 13 amino acids. From germline, CDR1 is SGHRS and CDR2 YFSETQ. CDR3 loop: CASSPDRRDIQYF. The CDR3 DNA follows: TGCGCCAGCAGCCCTGATCGGAGGGACATTCAGTACTTC.

V usage is TRBV7-8 and J usage is TRBJ2-7; D possibly corresponds to TRBD1 (7 bases). Trimming shortened V by 5 bases and J by 4 bases, and 15 bases separated the two germline ends. There are 14 residues in the CDR3. Germline V lookup: CDR1 SGHVS, CDR2 FQNEAQ. The CDR3 is CASSRLAGGYEQYF. The CDR3, as DNA: TGTGCCAGCAGCAGACTGGCAGGGGGGTACGAGCAGTACTTC. The complete variable domain, with remaining parts taken from reference TRBV7-8 and TRBJ2-7, reads GAGVSQSPRYKVAKRGQDVALRCDPISGHVSLFWYQQALGQGPEFLTYFQNEAQLDKSGLPSDRFFAERPEGSVSTLKIQRTQQEDSAVYLCASSRLAGGYEQYFGPGTRLTVT.

V is TRBV9 and J is TRBJ2-1; 14 nucleotides agree with TRBD2. CDR1 and CDR2 (germline): SGDLS, YYNGEE. CDR3 size: 19 residues. V was pared by 0 bases and J by 4 bases, with 9 bases of the junction left unmatched. The CDR3, as DNA: TGTGCCAGCAGCGTAGCTCCGACTAGCGGGGGGGCTCGGTACAATGAGCAGTTCTTC. It codes for CASSVAPTSGGARYNEQFF.

J is TRBJ1-2 and V is TRBV5-6; tentative D call: TRBD1 (6 bases). V gave up 4 bases and J gave up 2 bases, with 9 bases separating them. Germline CDR1 is SGHDT and CDR2 is YYEEEE. This CDR3 is built from 13 residues. The CDR3 spells CASSAGQNYGYTF. The DNA for the CDR3 is TGTGCCAGCAGCGCCGGACAGAACTATGGCTACACCTTC.

Concerning this clone: Other nucleotide sequences in the sample specify the same CDR3. This chain uses TRBV6-5 with TRBJ1-2; TRBD1 aligns across 8 bases. Germline lookup yields CDR1 MNHEY and CDR2 SVGAGI. There are 14 residues in the CDR3. The ends lost 6 bases at V and 3 bases at J; junction bases unmatched: 6. The DNA of the CDR3 is TGTGCCAGCAGCTCCGGGACAGGCTACTATGGCTACACCTTC. Translating it yields CASSSGTGYYGYTF.

The chain employs TRBV9 and TRBJ2-2, with D possibly being TRBD1 (6 bases). Trimming took 3 bases from V and 2 from J, leaving 11 bases between them. Germline V gives CDR1 SGDLS, CDR2 YYNGEE. CDR3 size: 15 residues. The CDR3 spells CASSADRLNTGELFF. The DNA for the CDR3 is TGTGCCAGCAGCGCGGACAGACTCAACACCGGGGAGCTGTTTTTT.

The chain employs TRBV5-1 and TRBJ1-4; 9 positions match TRBD1. Per germline, CDR1 SGHRS and CDR2 YFSETQ. CDR3 length equals 14 residues. The V gene end was trimmed by 4 bases and the J gene end by 6 bases; junction bases not matched to a gene: 4. CDR3 coding DNA: TGCGCCAGCAGCCCCGGACAGGGGCATGAAAAACTGTTTTTT. Protein product: CASSPGQGHEKLFF.

This clone showed up just once. This chain connects TRBV11-2 to TRBJ1-1; no reliable D call. The CDR3 is made up of 15 amino acids. The germline V gene encodes CDR1 SGHAT and CDR2 FQNNGV. V shed 5 bases and J shed 4 bases, with 17 bases lying between them. The CDR3 here is CASSPMRVESTEAFF. The CDR3 nucleotides read TGTGCCAGCAGCCCGATGAGGGTTGAGAGCACTGAAGCTTTCTTT.

The chain couples TRBV29-1 to TRBJ1-2; D gene ambiguous. Germline values: CDR1 SQVTM, CDR2 ANQGSEA. V shed 1 base and J shed 0 bases, with 6 bases lying between them. The CDR3 spans 13 residues. The CDR3 sequence is CSVEGEANYGYTF. The CDR3 region has the DNA TGCAGCGTTGAAGGCGAAGCTAACTATGGCTACACCTTC. Variable domain in full (rest from reference TRBV29-1 and TRBJ1-2): SAVISQKPSRDICQRGTSLTIQCQVDSQVTMMFWYRQQPGQSLTLIATANQGSEATYESGFVIDKFPISRPNLTFSTLTVSNMSPEDSSIYLCSVEGEANYGYTFGSGTRLTVV.

The V call is TRBV2, the J call TRBJ1-2; 8 nucleotides match TRBD1. This CDR3 has 14 residues. CDR1 and CDR2 (germline): SNHLY, FYNNEI. V lost 5 bases and J lost 1; bases outside the gene matches: 3. The CDR3 bases are TGTGCCAGCAGTCTCGGACAGGGTAACTATGGCTACACCTTC. Its protein product is CASSLGQGNYGYTF. Combining the CDR3 with reference TRBV2 and TRBJ1-2 gives the whole variable domain EPEVTQTPSHQVTQMGQEVILRCVPISNHLYFYWYRQILGQKVEFLVSFYNNEISEKSEIFDDQFSVERPDGSNFTLKIRSTKLEDSAMYFCASSLGQGNYGYTFGSGTRLTVV.

The V call is TRBV30, the J call TRBJ2-7, with D unresolved. The germline CDR1 and CDR2 sequences are GTSNPN and SVGIG (reference sequence). There are 11 residues in the CDR3. Trimming took 0 bases from V and 6 from J, leaving 6 bases between them. The CDR3 here is CAWSVIVEQYF. The CDR3 DNA is TGTGCCTGGAGTGTAATCGTCGAGCAGTACTTC.

The chain is built from TRBV7-3 and TRBJ2-1; 9 positions match TRBD2. CDR1 is SGHTA, CDR2 FQGTGA, per germline. The CDR3 has 13 amino acids. The V and J ends lost 2 bases and 8 bases, in that order; junction bases with no gene match: 1. The CDR3 region is CASSLAGGHEQFF. For the CDR3, the DNA is TGTGCCAGCAGCTTAGCGGGGGGGCATGAGCAGTTCTTC.